This T cell receptor beta chain was identified during a study of CD8+ T cells in alopecia areata. Overall study: Oral tofacitinib, 5 to 10 mg twice daily, was given in an open-label trial. The drug, tofacitinib, lasted 6 to 18 months, followed by 6 months off drug.

CDR1 and CDR2 (germline): SGHVS, FNYEAQ. V lost 1 base to trimming and J lost 1 base, with 7 bases between them. This CDR3 spans 14 amino acids. Lesional scalp punch biopsies and peripheral blood came from alopecia areata patients. Starting from PBMCs, sorting isolated CD4+ and CD8+ T cells. Extracted from the samples, RNA was reverse transcribed into cDNA to serve as the sequencing template. The protocol was immunoSEQ multiplex PCR, while the TCRdb copy is restricted to in-frame clones and leaves out a portion. The sample includes 110,000 to 150,000 clones, about 60% seen only once; the top ten take under 8%.

This specimen was CD4+ T cells sorted from blood, taken at week 0. The clonotype was recovered from a human donor with alopecia areata. This chain joins TRBV7-6 and TRBJ1-1; D is uncertain. Here the CDR3 reads CASSLVAGNTEAFF. The CDR3 bases are TGTGCCAGCAGCTTAGTGGCAGGGAACACTGAAGCTTTCTTT.